The 20 T cell receptor beta chains below were found in one sample sequenced in a study of T cell changes during pregnancy in multiple sclerosis (dated by TCRdb to between 2018 and 2021). Preparation of the library involved the immunoSEQ multiplex PCR assay. The clones in this table, taken by TCRdb from immuneACCESS, are in-frame only. Not every clone is retained; where verified, under half of the shortfall comes from an unresolved V gene, and the cause of the rest is unknown. The sample table contains approximately 85,000 clones; only one count was recorded for roughly 92% of them. Over 2% of the sample belongs to the ten largest clones. The input for sequencing was peripheral blood, taken in the first trimester of pregnancy. The receptor source for this set is a female donor with multiple sclerosis, enrolled in a pregnancy study.

This clone was recorded a few times. V is TRBV25-1 and J is TRBJ1-1; D not resolved. Trimming removed 8 bases at V and 3 bases at J, with 13 bases between. CDR3 length: 13 residues. CDR1 MGHDK and CDR2 SYGVNS come from the germline V gene. The CDR3 DNA is TGTGCCAGCGGAGGGAAAATCGACACTGAAGCTTTCTTT. Its protein product is CASGGKIDTEAFF.

The chain recombines TRBV30 with TRBJ2-5; 7 bases are a match to TRBD2. CDR3 length: 15 amino acids. The germline V gene encodes CDR1 GTSNPN and CDR2 SVGIG (reference sequence). The trim removed 0 bases at V and 1 base at J, leaving 5 bases unmatched. The CDR3 coding sequence is TGTGCCTGGAGTGTACTAGCGCCTATCCAAGAGACCCAGTACTTC. Encoded protein: CAWSVLAPIQETQYF.

About this clone: The identical CDR3 is also encoded by other nucleotide sequences in the sample. This chain uses TRBV2 with TRBJ2-7, with TRBD2 matching over 12 bases. The CDR3 covers 15 residues. Germline V lookup: CDR1 SNHLY, CDR2 FYNNEI. V shed 5 bases, J shed 1 base, and the junction held 3 bases outside the gene matches. The CDR3 spells CASSRLAGDSYEQYF. The DNA for the CDR3 is TGTGCCAGCAGTCGACTAGCGGGAGATTCCTACGAGCAGTACTTC. Together with reference TRBV2 and TRBJ2-7, the CDR3 gives the full variable domain: EPEVTQTPSHQVTQMGQEVILRCVPISNHLYFYWYRQILGQKVEFLVSFYNNEISEKSEIFDDQFSVERPDGSNFTLKIRSTKLEDSAMYFCASSRLAGDSYEQYFGPGTRLTVT.

This chain joins TRBV7-3 and TRBJ1-1; D gene unclear. Trimming left V 1 base short and J 8 bases short, with 11 bases between. This CDR3 has 13 residues. In germline, CDR1 is SGHTA, CDR2 FQGTGA. The CDR3 region is CASSLIGQSEAFF. CDR3 bases: TGTGCCAGCAGCTTAATTGGGCAGTCAGAAGCTTTCTTT.

The genes are TRBV9 and TRBJ2-3; TRBD1 aligns across 7 bases. The CDR3 length is 17 residues. J was trimmed by 5 bases and V by 2 bases; bases with no gene match: 14. Germline V gene data show CDR1 as SGDLS and CDR2 as YYNGEE. The CDR3 nucleotides are TGTGCCAGCAGCGTGGATCTGGTAGGGGGCGTCGAAGATACGCAGTATTTT. Translation gives CASSVDLVGGVEDTQYF.

This clone has more than one count but fewer than ten. The chain recombines TRBV4-2 with TRBJ1-5; no clear D gene. The CDR3 totals 13 residues. CDR1 is LGHNA and CDR2 is YNFKEQ in the germline V gene. The V and J ends lost 4 bases and 14 bases respectively, with 18 bases between them. CDR3 in DNA: TGTGCCAGCAGCCGAGATACGGGATCCCGAAAGCATTTT. Translated: CASSRDTGSRKHF.

J is TRBJ1-1 and V is TRBV4-3; 8 nucleotides match TRBD1. V lost 4 bases to trimming and J lost 6 bases; unmatched junction nucleotides: 7. The germline CDR1 and CDR2 sequences are LGHNA and YSLEER. This CDR3 has 14 amino acids. This chain's CDR3 is CASSRGQGSAEAFF. The CDR3 nucleotides are TGCGCCAGCAGCCGCGGACAGGGAAGCGCTGAAGCTTTCTTT.

The chain uses TRBV29-1 and TRBJ1-2, with D tentatively TRBD1 (5 bases). The CDR3 sequence is 15 residues long. In germline, CDR1 is SQVTM, CDR2 ANQGSEA. V lost 1 base and J lost 1, with 13 bases in between. CDR3 amino acids: CSVEAQGSYNYGYTF. CDR3 coding DNA: TGCAGCGTTGAAGCCCAGGGTAGTTATAACTATGGCTACACCTTC.

This clone occurred many times. This chain connects TRBV4-2 to TRBJ1-2; TRBD1 might be the D (6 bases). Germline V CDR1 and CDR2: LGHNA, YNFKEQ. Trimming left V 1 base short and J 3 bases short, with 12 bases between. The CDR3 covers 15 residues. CDR3 DNA: TGTGCCAGCAGCCAAGGAGTTTCAGGGGACTATGGCTACACCTTC. Residues: CASSQGVSGDYGYTF.

The chain joins TRBV28 to TRBJ2-5; 7 bases align to TRBD1. CDR1 is MDHEN and CDR2 is SYDVKM in the germline V gene. V lost 5 bases to trimming and J lost 4 bases; unmatched junction nucleotides: 7. The CDR3 totals 14 residues. In nucleotides, the CDR3 is TGTGCCAGCAGTCCGACAGGGTTCGCAGAGACCCAGTACTTC. Translated: CASSPTGFAETQYF.

J is TRBJ2-5 and V is TRBV28; 7 bases are shared with TRBD1. The germline V gene has CDR1 MDHEN and CDR2 SYDVKM. J was trimmed by 3 bases and V by 1 base; bases with no gene match: 2. The CDR3 runs 14 residues. The CDR3 sequence: CASSLLTGEETQYF. CDR3 DNA sequence: TGTGCCAGCAGTTTATTAACAGGGGAAGAGACCCAGTACTTC.

J is TRBJ2-7 and V is TRBV18; D is possibly TRBD1 (6 bases). This CDR3 region has 15 residues. CDR1 and CDR2 from the germline V gene are KGHSH and LQKENI. The germline V and J ends were trimmed by 3 bases and 3 bases, with 15 bases remaining between them. This chain's CDR3 is CASSPTAGARYEQYF. CDR3 in DNA: TGTGCCAGCTCACCGACGGCAGGGGCTCGCTACGAGCAGTACTTC.

The CDR3 protein is CASSLFGAGTERYEQYF. The CDR3 region has the DNA TGTGCCAGCAGCTTATTCGGGGCTGGGACAGAACGATACGAGCAGTACTTC. The rearrangement links TRBV7-9 to TRBJ2-7; the match to TRBD1 covers 7 bases. There are 17 residues in the CDR3. Trimming removed 2 bases from V and 4 bases from J; junction bases left unmatched: 14. CDR1 is SEHNR and CDR2 is FQNEAQ in the germline V gene (reference sequence).

V is TRBV11-3 and J is TRBJ1-5; 7 bases are shared with TRBD1. The CDR3 is 15 residues long. V gave up 5 bases and J gave up 5 bases; unmatched junction bases: 9. The germline CDR1 and CDR2 sequences are SGHNT and YENEEA. CDR3 coding DNA: TGTGCCAGCAGCGGGCCCGGGACAGACGATCAGCCCCAGCATTTT. Translation gives CASSGPGTDDQPQHF.

The chain is built from TRBV28 and TRBJ2-7, with TRBD1 as a possible D gene (6 bases). CDR1 MDHEN and CDR2 SYDVKM come from the germline V gene. The CDR3 is 15 amino acids. V dropped 4 bases and J dropped 2 bases, with 15 bases sitting between them. The DNA for the CDR3 is TGTGCCAGCAGTTCCCGGACAGAGGTTCCCTACGAGCAGTACTTC. It specifies CASSSRTEVPYEQYF.

CDR3 nucleotide sequence: TGTGCCAGTAGCCAGCCCGGGACAGCTCGCAATGAGCAGTTCTTC. It specifies CASSQPGTARNEQFF. V is TRBV19 and J is TRBJ2-1; 7 bases are shared with TRBD1. The CDR3 covers 15 residues. The trim removed 6 bases at V and 6 bases at J, leaving 11 bases unmatched. Germline V gives CDR1 LNHDA, CDR2 SQIVND (reference sequence).

The chain has TRBV9 and TRBJ1-4; D is possibly TRBD1 (5 bases). V was clipped by 1 base and J by 6 bases, with 16 bases between them. The CDR3 contains 16 residues. Germline CDR1 reads SGDLS; CDR2 reads YYNGEE. For the CDR3, the DNA is TGTGCCAGCAGCGTATCCCTTGGAAAAGGGGATGAAAAACTGTTTTTT. Its protein product is CASSVSLGKGDEKLFF.

The V and J genes are TRBV6-8 and TRBJ2-1; 8 positions match TRBD2. CDR1 and CDR2 (germline): MNHGY, SAAAGT. There are 14 residues in the CDR3. The J segment lost 9 bases and the V segment lost 8 bases, leaving 12 bases of the junction unmatched. The CDR3 nucleotides are TGTGCCAGCGGTCTACCCCGGGGGGGAGGTGAGCAGTTCTTC. The encoded protein is CASGLPRGGGEQFF.

The chain links TRBV15 to TRBJ2-3; perhaps TRBD1 as D (5 bases). From germline, CDR1 is LNHNV and CDR2 YYDKDF (reference sequence). The V gene lost 1 base and the J gene lost 0 bases, with 8 bases spanning the gap. This CDR3 contains 15 residues. CDR3 sequence (DNA): TGTGCCACCAGCAGAGGAGACAGCAGCACAGATACGCAGTATTTT. Residues: CATSRGDSSTDTQYF.

This chain joins TRBV11-3 and TRBJ2-2, with TRBD2 identical over 10 bases. The germline gives CDR1 SGHNT, CDR2 YENEEA. With 4 bases clipped from V and 7 bases from J, the junction kept 12 bases outside the gene matches. The CDR3 is 17 amino acids. CDR3 coding DNA: TGTGCCAGCAGCTCCCCCCAAGCGGGGGGGTTAGGCGGGGAGCTGTTTTTT. Translating gives CASSSPQAGGLGGELFF.